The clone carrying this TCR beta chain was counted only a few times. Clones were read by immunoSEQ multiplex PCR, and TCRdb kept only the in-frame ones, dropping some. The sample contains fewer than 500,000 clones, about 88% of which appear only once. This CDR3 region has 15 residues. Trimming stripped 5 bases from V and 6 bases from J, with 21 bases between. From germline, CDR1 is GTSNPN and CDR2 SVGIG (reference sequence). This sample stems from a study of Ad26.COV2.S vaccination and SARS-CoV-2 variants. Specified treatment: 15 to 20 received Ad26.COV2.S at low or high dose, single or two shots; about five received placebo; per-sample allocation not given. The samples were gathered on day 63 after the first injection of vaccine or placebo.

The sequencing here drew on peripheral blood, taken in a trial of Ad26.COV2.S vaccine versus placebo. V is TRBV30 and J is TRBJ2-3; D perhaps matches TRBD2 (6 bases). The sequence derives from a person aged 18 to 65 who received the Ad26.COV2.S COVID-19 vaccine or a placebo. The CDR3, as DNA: TGTGCCTGGTCACTTAGCGGTACTGGAGGGGATACGCAGTATTTT. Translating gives CAWSLSGTGGDTQYF.